These 5 T cell receptor beta chains were all obtained from the same sample, sequenced in a study of identical twins (dated by TCRdb to about 2016). Library prep was done by 5' RACE. TCRdb lists the instrument as Illumina HiSeq 2000. Using fastp at Q25 and MiXCR, TCRdb reprocessed the public reads and kept productive beta chains. Merged by CDR3 protein, the rows form single entries marked with the most common genes and DNA. In all, the sample holds 15,000 to 20,000 distinct CDR3 sequences, and roughly 63% of those were seen once. Jointly, the top ten make up over 4.5% of the sample. Sequencing used memory (CD45RO+) T cells sorted from blood. The sample's cell subset or site label is to be understood as: CD45RO+ enriched T cells. The source is a woman aged 18-29 years in good health. This table probably holds off-target reads from a library built for another chain.

The chain links TRBV7-9 to TRBJ2-2, with 7 positions matching TRBD2. The junction had 10 bases not matched to a gene; V was cut back by 4 bases and J by 8 bases. CDR3 size: 15 residues. Germline CDR1 reads SEHNR; CDR2 reads FQNEAQ (reference sequence). CDR3 DNA: TGTGCCAGCAGCTCCACTAGCGTTACTGGGGGGGAGCTGTTTTTT. The encoded protein is CASSSTSVTGGELFF.

This clonotype was detected once. The rearrangement uses TRBV6-4 and TRBJ2-1; a weak D match, TRBD2 (6 bases). Trimming removed 0 bases from V and 1 base from J, with 7 bases in between. Germline-derived CDR1 and CDR2 are MRHNA and SNTAGT. The CDR3 runs to 15 residues. As DNA, the CDR3 is TGTGCCAGCAGTGACTCGGCGGGATCCTACAATGAGCAGTTCTTC. Translation gives CASSDSAGSYNEQFF.

This rearrangement joins TRBV9 to TRBJ2-3, with TRBD1 matching 8 bases. The length of the CDR3 is 13 residues. The ends lost 4 bases at V and 6 bases at J; junction bases unmatched: 4. The germline V gene has CDR1 SGDLS and CDR2 YYNGEE. In nucleotides, the CDR3 is TGTGCCAGCAGCACCCGGGACAGGGATACGCAGTATTTT. Translating it yields CASSTRDRDTQYF.

The chain employs TRBV18 and TRBJ1-1; D ambiguous. CDR3 length: 14 residues. Germline V CDR1 and CDR2: KGHSH, LQKENI. Trimming took 6 bases from V and 0 from J, leaving 11 bases between them. The CDR3 here is CASSLELVNTEAFF. In DNA, the CDR3 is TGTGCCAGCTCCCTGGAATTGGTGAACACTGAAGCTTTCTTT.

The rearrangement joins TRBV5-1 to TRBJ2-1, with TRBD2 as a possible D gene (6 bases). Trimming cost V 4 bases and J 7 bases, with 12 bases left between them. CDR1 and CDR2 (germline): SGHRS, YFSETQ. This CDR3 contains 13 residues. The CDR3 protein is CASSPRLGNEQFF. CDR3 nucleotide sequence: TGCGCCAGCAGCCCGAGACTAGGGAATGAGCAGTTCTTC.